The present T cell receptor beta chain was sequenced within a study of blood T cells in healthy people across ages. This clonotype was seen at least ten times. Next came a second PCR, run for roughly 6 to 11 cycles, which used a sample-barcoded 5' primer along with a J-beta primer mix. In TCRdb, the 5' RACE reads were re-called with MiXCR into one record per CDR3 protein. The repertoire holds approximately 680,000 distinct CDR3 sequences, with approximately 30% as singletons. Researchers isolated at least 7 million PBMCs per sample. The germline V gene has CDR1 SGHTA and CDR2 FQGNSA. The CDR3 runs 18 residues. V lost 0 bases to trimming and J lost 2 bases, with 19 bases between them.

Sequenced material: blood. The receptor was isolated from a woman older than 75 in good health. This chain joins TRBV7-2 and TRBJ1-1, with D possibly being TRBD1 (5 bases). This CDR3 reads CASSLARQLGTINTEAFF. The CDR3 bases are TGTGCCAGCAGCTTAGCGCGGCAGTTGGGGACGATAAACACTGAAGCTTTCTTT.